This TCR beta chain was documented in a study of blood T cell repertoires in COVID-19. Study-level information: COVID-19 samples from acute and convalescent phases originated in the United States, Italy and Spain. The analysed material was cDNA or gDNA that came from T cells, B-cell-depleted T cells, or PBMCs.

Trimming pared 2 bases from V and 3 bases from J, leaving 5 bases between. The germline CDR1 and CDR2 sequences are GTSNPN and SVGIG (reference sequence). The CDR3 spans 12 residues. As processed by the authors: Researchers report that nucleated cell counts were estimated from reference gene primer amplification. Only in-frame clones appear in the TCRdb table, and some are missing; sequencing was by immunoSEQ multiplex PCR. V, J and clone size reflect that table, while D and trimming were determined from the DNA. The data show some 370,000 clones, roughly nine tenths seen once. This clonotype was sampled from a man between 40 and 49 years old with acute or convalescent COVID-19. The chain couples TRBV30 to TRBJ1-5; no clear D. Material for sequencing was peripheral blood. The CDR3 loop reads CAWSLYNQPQHF. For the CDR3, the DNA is TGTGCCTGGAGTTTGTACAATCAGCCCCAGCATTTT.